The T cell receptor (beta chain) described here comes from a study of T cell changes during pregnancy in multiple sclerosis. TCRdb's table, derived via immunoSEQ multiplex PCR, lists solely in-frame clones and lacks some. The sample includes about 50,000 clones, roughly nine tenths of them seen just once. From germline, CDR1 is MNHEY and CDR2 SVGAGI. The ends lost 2 bases at V and 3 bases at J; junction bases unmatched: 4. This CDR3 has 15 residues. The sequences come from CD4+ T cells from peripheral blood mononuclear cells, collected after pregnancy. The clonotype was recovered from a female donor with multiple sclerosis, enrolled in a pregnancy study. The V call is TRBV6-5, the J call TRBJ2-3; 8 bases agree with TRBD2. The CDR3 DNA reads TGTGCCAGCAGTTACAGCGGGAGAGGGACAGATACGCAGTATTTT. Translating gives CASSYSGRGTDTQYF.